Below are 29 T cell receptor beta chains sequenced from a single sample in a study of CD8+ T cells in alopecia areata. Cells from pooled cutaneous lymph nodes were sorted by CD4, CD8alpha, NKG2D, NKG2ACE and other markers. Following RNA extraction, reverse transcription yielded cDNA that acted as the sequencing template. TCRdb keeps only in-frame clones here, not all; method: immunoSEQ multiplex PCR. The sample includes over 250,000 clones, none of them occurring once. Sequenced sample: CD4+ T cells sorted from a lymph node. These receptors all stem from a C3H/HeJ mouse with alopecia areata. For this mouse line, the MHC haplotype is H2-k.

This clone was seen a few times. Gene names denote mouse genes. From the germline J gene comes the end of the CDR3, since the read stops 4 residues before it. At the DNA level, this CDR3 is encoded by other sequences in the same sample as well. V and J are TRBV13-2 and TRBJ2-4; 7 bases line up with TRBD2. This CDR3 has 13 amino acids. Germline assignment: CDR1 NNHNN and CDR2 SYGAGS (reference sequence). The part of the CDR3 DNA that was read is TGTGCCAGCGGTGATGCTGGGGGAAAC. Amino acid sequence: CASGDAGGN. In full, the CDR3 is CASGDAGGNTLYF.

This clone has just a few counts. The germline and genes are mouse ones. CDR3 amino acids: CASSDPPGTSQNTLYF. Incomplete CDR3 DNA: TGTGCCAGCAGTGATCCGCCAGGGACTAGTCAAAAC. The gene calls are TRBV13-1 and TRBJ2-4, with a weak D call TRBD2 (6 bases). The read terminates 4 residues before the CDR3 end, so the remaining end is supplied by the germline J gene. Germline loops: CDR1 NSHNY, CDR2 SYGAGN. Trimming left V 1 base short and J 0 bases short, with 12 bases between. There are 16 residues in the CDR3.

Many counts were recorded for this clone. The gene symbols are mouse symbols. The CDR3 extends 4 residues past the end of the read, so its final part is completed from the germline J gene. This specimen includes other DNA sequences encoding the same CDR3. The chain is built from TRBV13-3 and TRBJ1-2; D is perhaps TRBD1 (5 bases). Trimming took 2 bases from V and 2 from J, leaving 7 bases between them. The CDR3 is 13 residues long. The V gene's germline CDR1 is NNHDY and CDR2 SYVADS. CDR3 bases read: TGTGCCAGCAGTGAGGCAGGGAACTCC. This translates into CASSEAGNS. The whole CDR3 is CASSEAGNSDYTF.

Points on this clone: Mouse gene names apply. The sequenced fragment ends 4 residues before the CDR3 boundary, so the rest is inferred from the germline J gene. The rearrangement uses TRBV13-2 and TRBJ2-3, with a possible D match to TRBD1 (6 bases). V was trimmed by 2 bases and J by 0 bases, leaving 10 bases between them. This CDR3 region has 15 residues. The germline gives CDR1 NNHNN, CDR2 SYGAGS (reference sequence). The chain's CDR3 is CASGEGTSSAETLYF. The CDR3 DNA, read in part, is TGTGCCAGCGGTGAAGGGACATCTAGTGCAGAA.

Comment on this clone: Genes and germline come from the mouse. The read terminates 4 residues ahead of where the CDR3 ends, so the germline J gene completes it. This sequence joins TRBV19 and TRBJ1-1; D is possibly TRBD1 (6 bases). The CDR3 has 13 amino acids. In germline, CDR1 is FNHDT, CDR2 SITEND (reference sequence). The chain's CDR3 is CASSIPGTTEVFF. CDR3 DNA (partial): TGTGCCAGCAGTATCCCCGGGACAACA.

Remarks on this clone: Gene labels here are mouse ones. The CDR3 goes on 4 residues after the read ends, and that part is filled in from the germline J gene. This chain links TRBV1 with TRBJ2-3, with 7 bases matching TRBD1. With 0 bases clipped from V and 0 bases from J, the junction kept 6 bases outside the gene matches. The CDR3 covers 17 residues. Germline CDR1 NSQYPW, CDR2 LRSPGD (reference sequence). The CDR3: CTCSADTGTVSAETLYF. Incomplete CDR3 DNA: TGCACCTGCAGTGCAGATACAGGGACAGTTAGTGCAGAA.

With regard to this clone: Here the gene names and germline are mouse. The read ends 4 residues before the CDR3 terminus; that terminus is restored from the germline J gene. The V gene is TRBV13-2, the J gene TRBJ2-7; D possibly corresponds to TRBD1 (5 bases). From germline, CDR1 is NNHNN and CDR2 SYGAGS (reference sequence). The CDR3 is 14 amino acids. Between the trimmed V and J ends, which lost 3 bases and 0 bases, there was a span of 10 bases. The CDR3 sequence is CASGGSQGSYEQYF. CDR3 DNA (partial): TGTGCCAGCGGTGGGTCTCAGGGCTCCTAT.

The sample holds a few counts of this clone. The genes and germline here are from mouse. The CDR3 end lies 4 residues beyond the end of the read and is filled in from the germline J gene. This specimen includes other DNA sequences encoding the same CDR3. The chain combines TRBV13-1 with TRBJ2-4, with 9 bases matching TRBD2. Looked up from germline, CDR1 is NSHNY and CDR2 is SYGAGN. The CDR3 loop spans 14 amino acids. Trimming took 1 base from V and 3 from J; bases not matched to a gene: 0. CDR3 in amino acids: CASSDLGGQNTLYF. CDR3 DNA, as far as it was read: TGTGCCAGCAGTGATCTGGGGGGGCAAAAC.

This clone was seen more than once but under ten times. Germline and genes: mouse. The CDR3 end lies 4 residues beyond the end of the read and is filled in from the germline J gene. The V gene is TRBV13-3, the J gene TRBJ2-3, with D possibly being TRBD2 (5 bases). Trimming pared 5 bases from V and 0 bases from J, leaving 10 bases between. Germline V lookup: CDR1 NNHDY, CDR2 SYVADS. This CDR3 is 14 amino acids long. CDR3 DNA (partial): TGTGCCAGCAGCTGGGTCTCTAGTGCAGAA. It yields the protein CASSWVSSAE. Given in full, the CDR3 is CASSWVSSAETLYF.

This clone was observed a handful of times. This clone may be a read error of a much larger clone one base away. All gene names here are mouse names. The read ends 4 residues before the CDR3 terminus; that terminus is restored from the germline J gene. This chain links TRBV5 with TRBJ1-1; D is uncertain. From germline, CDR1 is LGHNA and CDR2 YNLKQL (reference sequence). CDR3 length: 13 residues. V lost 2 bases, J lost 0 bases, and 4 bases lay in between. Incomplete CDR3 DNA: TGTGCCAGCAGCCAAACATCAAACACA. It encodes CASSQTSNT. The whole CDR3 reads CASSQTSNTEVFF.

About this clone itself: Any gene name here is a mouse gene name. The sequenced fragment ends 4 residues before the CDR3 boundary, so the rest is inferred from the germline J gene. This sample includes further DNA sequences coding for the same CDR3. The chain couples TRBV19 to TRBJ2-2, with TRBD1 identical over 11 bases. Unmatched junction bases numbered 3, after V lost 5 bases and J lost 3 bases. The germline V gene encodes CDR1 FNHDT and CDR2 SITEND (reference sequence). The CDR3 runs to 15 residues. CDR3 region: CASSRTGGYTGQLYF. The sequenced part of the CDR3 DNA is TGTGCCAGCAGCAGGACAGGGGGCTACACCGGG.

Comment on this clone: Gene labels here are mouse ones. The read comes to an end 3 residues before the CDR3 does, leaving the germline J gene to fill in the end. V is TRBV1 and J is TRBJ1-6, with 7 bases that match TRBD1. TRBJ1-6 is reported as an ORF; its role is uncertain. The CDR3 runs 15 residues. Losses at the gene ends were 4 bases for V and 2 bases for J; bases not matched to a gene: 2. Per the germline V gene, CDR1 is NSQYPW and CDR2 is LRSPGD (reference sequence). The covered CDR3 bases are TGCACCTGCAGTGAACAGGGGACCTATAATTCGCCC. It translates to CTCSEQGTYNSP. The complete CDR3 reads CTCSEQGTYNSPLYF.

This clone was detected a few times. Gene names are mouse gene names. The read terminates 4 residues before the CDR3 end, so the remaining end is supplied by the germline J gene. The rearrangement joins TRBV13-2 to TRBJ2-4; a possible D gene is TRBD1 (5 bases). The CDR3 sequence is 14 residues long. Germline CDR1 reads NNHNN; CDR2 reads SYGAGS (reference sequence). Trimming removed 3 bases from V and 2 bases from J, with 10 bases in between. The CDR3: CASGADNLQNTLYF. CDR3 bases read: TGTGCCAGCGGTGCGGACAACCTTCAAAAC.

This clone came up a few times. The gene names given are mouse names. The sequenced fragment ends 4 residues before the CDR3 boundary, so the rest is inferred from the germline J gene. The rearrangement links TRBV16 to TRBJ2-5; 9 bases are a match to TRBD1. Germline-derived CDR1 and CDR2 are SGHSA and FRNQAP. The CDR3 covers 15 residues. The trim removed 3 bases at V and 3 bases at J, leaving 4 bases unmatched. The CDR3 reads CASSFPDRGQDTQYF. The DNA read from the CDR3 is TGTGCAAGCAGCTTCCCGGACAGGGGTCAAGAC. Combining the CDR3 with reference TRBV16 and TRBJ2-5 gives the whole variable domain NAGVIQTPRHKVTGKGQEATLWCEPISGHSAVFWYRQTIVQGLEFLTYFRNQAPIDDSGMPKERFSAQMPNQSHSTLKIQSTQPQDSAVYLCASSFPDRGQDTQYFGPGTRLLVL.

A remark on this clone: Gene names and germline match the mouse. The CDR3 end is not reached by the read, which stops 4 residues before it; the germline J gene fills it in. This specimen includes other DNA sequences encoding the same CDR3. J is TRBJ2-3 and V is TRBV5; 8 bases are a match to TRBD1. Germline assignment: CDR1 LGHNA and CDR2 YNLKQL (reference sequence). This CDR3 comprises 15 residues. With 4 bases clipped from V and 1 base from J, the junction kept 4 bases outside the gene matches. CDR3 sequence reads: CASSPDRGGAETLYF. The sequenced part of the CDR3 DNA is TGTGCCAGCAGCCCAGACAGGGGTGGTGCAGAA.

There are a few counts of this clone. Gene labels here are mouse ones. The sequenced fragment ends 4 residues before the CDR3 boundary, so the rest is inferred from the germline J gene. This sequence joins TRBV17 and TRBJ2-1, with D possibly being TRBD1 (5 bases). CDR1 is MNHDT, CDR2 YYDKIL, per germline. The length of the CDR3 is 14 residues. V was clipped by 5 bases and J by 3 bases, with 11 bases between them. The DNA read from the CDR3 is TGTGCTAGCAGTCCGGACAACTTCTATGCT. Translating it yields CASSPDNFYA. The complete CDR3 reads CASSPDNFYAEQFF.

Comments on this clone: Genes here carry mouse names. The read comes to an end 4 residues before the CDR3 does, leaving the germline J gene to fill in the end. The J gene is TRBJ1-1, the V gene TRBV5; tentative D call: TRBD1 (6 bases). The germline gives CDR1 LGHNA, CDR2 YNLKQL (reference sequence). The CDR3 sequence is 12 residues long. CDR3 DNA (partial): TGTGCCAGCAGCCAGGGGGCCGCA. Residues: CASSQGAA. The whole CDR3 is CASSQGAAEVFF.

In regard to this clone: Here the gene names and germline are mouse. The read gets to within 4 residues of the CDR3 end, and the germline J gene fills in the rest. The V gene is TRBV1, the J gene TRBJ2-7, with TRBD2 matching over 8 bases. Germline V gene lookup returns CDR1 NSQYPW and CDR2 LRSPGD (reference sequence). The CDR3 totals 15 residues. The junction had 5 bases not matched to a gene; V was cut back by 4 bases and J by 0 bases. CDR3 amino acids: CTCSGRDWSSYEQYF. Incomplete CDR3 DNA: TGCACCTGCAGTGGCCGGGACTGGAGCTCCTAT.

This clone has more than one count but fewer than ten. The gene symbols are mouse symbols. The sequence runs out 3 residues before the end of the CDR3; the remainder is reconstructed from the germline J gene. This chain connects TRBV13-3 to TRBJ1-6; TRBD1 matches at 7 bases. TRBJ1-6 is an ORF; its function is uncertain. The CDR3 runs 14 residues. Germline V lookup: CDR1 NNHDY, CDR2 SYVADS. The J segment lost 6 bases and the V segment lost 1 base, leaving 1 base of the junction unmatched. The part of the CDR3 DNA that was read is TGTGCCAGCAGTGATACAGGGGTTAATTCGCCC. It specifies CASSDTGVNSP. The CDR3 as a whole reads CASSDTGVNSPLYF.

Note on this clone: The gene symbols are mouse symbols. The CDR3 end falls 4 residues outside the read, so it is completed with the germline J gene. The rearrangement links TRBV31 to TRBJ2-3; 8 bases map to TRBD1. CDR3 size: 15 residues. V shed 1 base and J 1 base; nucleotides not matched to a gene: 4. Looked up from germline, CDR1 is GKSSPN and CDR2 is SITVG. CDR3 sequence reads: CAWSPQGAGAETLYF. CDR3 DNA (partial): TGTGCCTGGAGTCCTCAGGGGGCAGGTGCAGAA.

As for this clone: Gene names are mouse gene names. With the read ending 4 residues before the CDR3 end, the germline J gene is used to fill in that end. The chain couples TRBV5 to TRBJ2-2, with TRBD2 matching 7 bases. Per germline, CDR1 LGHNA and CDR2 YNLKQL (reference sequence). The CDR3 has 16 residues. The V segment lost 0 bases and the J segment 1 base; nucleotides outside the gene matches: 2. Incomplete CDR3 DNA: TGTGCCAGCAGCCAAGACTGGGGGATAAACACCGGG. This translates into CASSQDWGINTG. The whole CDR3 sequence reads CASSQDWGINTGQLYF.

Worth noting for this clone: Genes and germline come from the mouse. Sequencing ends 4 residues short of the CDR3 end; the germline J gene provides the rest. This chain uses TRBV13-1 with TRBJ2-2; 10 bases align to TRBD1. Per the germline V gene, CDR1 is NSHNY and CDR2 is SYGAGN. The CDR3 spans 16 residues. After removal of 0 bases from V and 4 bases from J, the junction contained 3 bases not matched to a gene. CDR3 amino acids: CASSDAWTGGTGQLYF. The DNA read from the CDR3 is TGTGCCAGCAGTGATGCTTGGACAGGGGGCACCGGG.

There are a few counts of this clone. Gene and germline names: mouse. The CDR3 end falls 4 residues outside the read, so it is completed with the germline J gene. This chain joins TRBV19 and TRBJ1-2; D call uncertain. Germline values: CDR1 FNHDT, CDR2 SITEND (reference sequence). V shed 3 bases and J shed 0 bases, with 6 bases lying between them. This CDR3 has 13 amino acids. CDR3 bases read: TGTGCCAGCAGTAAGGGTGCAAACTCC. Its translation is CASSKGANS. The CDR3 reads in full as CASSKGANSDYTF.

On this clone itself: The genes and germline here are from mouse. The CDR3 loop reads CASSEARGDYTF. The covered CDR3 bases are TGTGCCAGCAGTGAGGCCAGGGGC. The chain has TRBV13-3 and TRBJ1-2, with D maybe TRBD1 (6 bases). The read terminates 4 residues ahead of where the CDR3 ends, so the germline J gene completes it. There are 12 residues in the CDR3. The germline gives CDR1 NNHDY, CDR2 SYVADS.

This clone was counted a few times. Genes here carry mouse names. The read terminates 3 residues before the CDR3 end, so the remaining end is supplied by the germline J gene. The chain couples TRBV13-3 to TRBJ1-6; the match to TRBD1 covers 8 bases. TRBJ1-6 is recorded as an ORF, its role being uncertain. V lost 9 bases and J lost 3; bases outside the gene matches: 2. Germline CDR1 is NNHDY and CDR2 is SYVADS. The CDR3 has 13 amino acids. CDR3 DNA (partial): TGTGCCAAAGACAGGGGCTATAATTCGCCC. This encodes CAKDRGYNSP. The whole CDR3 sequence reads CAKDRGYNSPLYF.

Of note for this clone: The gene names here belong to mouse. CDR3 bases read: TGTGCCAGCACCAGGGGAGGTGCAGAA. This encodes CASTRGGAE. The CDR3 in full is CASTRGGAETLYF. The chain couples TRBV13-3 to TRBJ2-3; perhaps TRBD1 as D (6 bases). The read finishes 4 residues shy of the CDR3 end, and the germline J gene is used to complete it. The CDR3 length is 13 residues. The V gene's germline CDR1 is NNHDY and CDR2 SYVADS. V lost 6 bases, J lost 1 base, and 9 bases lay in between.

This clone showed up just a few times. Genes here carry mouse names. The read stops 4 residues short of the end of the CDR3; the missing end is completed from the germline J gene. The rearrangement links TRBV29 to TRBJ2-5, with a possible D match to TRBD1 (5 bases). This CDR3 is 13 amino acids long. Germline V lookup: CDR1 MSHET, CDR2 SYDVDS. The CDR3 bases that were read are TGTGCTAGCAGTTTTAAGGGGTCGGAC. Amino acid sequence: CASSFKGSD. The complete CDR3 protein is CASSFKGSDTQYF.

Concerning this clone itself: Germline and genes: mouse. The part of the CDR3 DNA that was read is TGCACCTGCAGTGCAGATGAGGGGGAT. The encoded protein is CTCSADEGD. In full, the CDR3 is CTCSADEGDEQYF. V and J are TRBV1 and TRBJ2-7, with D perhaps matching TRBD1 (6 bases). The CDR3 goes on 4 residues after the read ends, and that part is filled in from the germline J gene. From germline, CDR1 is NSQYPW and CDR2 LRSPGD (reference sequence). The CDR3 runs 13 residues.

Turning to this clone: The listed genes are named as in mouse. The read terminates 4 residues ahead of where the CDR3 ends, so the germline J gene completes it. The chain joins TRBV13-1 to TRBJ2-7; no firm D call. Germline CDR1 reads NSHNY; CDR2 reads SYGAGN. The length of the CDR3 is 13 residues. The CDR3 loop is CASSDASQYEQYF. The DNA read from the CDR3 is TGTGCCAGCAGTGATGCAAGCCAGTAT.